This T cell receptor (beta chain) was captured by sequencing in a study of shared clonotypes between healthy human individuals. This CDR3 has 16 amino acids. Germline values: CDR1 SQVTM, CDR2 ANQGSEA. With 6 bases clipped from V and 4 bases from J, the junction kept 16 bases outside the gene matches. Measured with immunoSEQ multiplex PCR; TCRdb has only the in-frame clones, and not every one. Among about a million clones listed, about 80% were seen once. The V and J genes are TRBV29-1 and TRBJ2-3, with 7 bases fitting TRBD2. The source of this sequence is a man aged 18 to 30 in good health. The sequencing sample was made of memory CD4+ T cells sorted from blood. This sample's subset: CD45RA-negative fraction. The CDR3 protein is CSVAGTVGGTADTQYF. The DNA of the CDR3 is TGCAGCGTGGCCGGGACCGTGGGGGGGACGGCAGATACGCAGTATTTT.